Listed below are T cell receptor beta chains from one sample, sequenced in a study of cytomegalovirus exposure and HLA in healthy donors. Data came from immunoSEQ multiplex PCR; TCRdb stores just in-frame clones and leaves some out. The sample includes 170,000 or so clones, 75% to 85% of them seen just once. Sequencing was done on a sample of PBMCs. These receptor sequences come from a boy between 5 and 17 years old in good health and CMV-seronegative. The CDR3 runs from the conserved cysteine through the conserved F or W. A D gene is named only where the DNA matches it firmly. A row's size may be missing; if present it is once, few, many or a size class.

j_call	v_call	clone_size	d_call	cdr3_aa	cdr3_nt
TRBJ2-3	TRBV7-3	NA	TRBD2	CASSLTLAGITDTQYF	TGTGCCAGCAGCTTAACTCTAGCGGGGATCACAGATACGCAGTATTTT
TRBJ2-4	TRBV5-8	NA	NA	CASSLRGSNIQYF	TGTGCCAGCAGCTTGCGGGGTAGCAACATTCAGTACTTC
TRBJ2-1	TRBV7-6	NA	TRBD1	CASSLVDRDAYNEQFF	TGTGCCAGCAGCTTAGTCGACAGGGATGCCTACAATGAGCAGTTCTTC
TRBJ1-1	TRBV4-1	NA	TRBD1	CASSPGQGDTEAFF	TGCGCCAGCAGCCCGGGACAGGGGGACACTGAAGCTTTCTTT
TRBJ1-1	TRBV30	NA	NA	CAWSVSGDTEAFF	TGTGCCTGGAGTGTATCAGGGGACACTGAAGCTTTCTTT
TRBJ2-7	TRBV18	NA	TRBD1	CASSPIQGAHEQYF	TGTGCCAGCTCACCGATACAGGGGGCCCACGAGCAGTACTTC
TRBJ2-1	TRBV28	few	NA	CASRHRLGRAIGSYNEQFF	TGTGCCAGCAGACACCGGCTCGGCAGGGCAATCGGCTCCTACAATGAGCAGTTCTTC
TRBJ2-5	TRBV19	NA	TRBD2	CASSSGRVRTQYF	TGTGCCAGTAGTAGCGGGAGAGTCAGGACCCAGTACTTC
TRBJ1-5	TRBV19	NA	NA	CASSIIDIVNQPQHF	TGTGCCAGTAGTATAATAGATATAGTCAATCAGCCCCAGCATTTT
TRBJ1-3	TRBV5-8	NA	TRBD1	CASSSGPGTGGGGNTIYF	TGTGCCAGCAGCTCCGGACCCGGGACAGGGGGTGGCGGAAACACCATATATTTT
TRBJ2-3	TRBV11-3	NA	NA	CASSLNGILTDTQYF	TGTGCCAGCAGCTTAAACGGGATCCTCACAGATACGCAGTATTTT
TRBJ1-2	TRBV4-1	NA	TRBD1	CASSRIQGDGYTF	TGCGCCAGCAGCCGAATACAGGGGGATGGCTACACCTTC
TRBJ2-6	TRBV7-9	NA	NA	CASSSGGANVLTF	TGTGCCAGCAGCTCAGGAGGGGCCAACGTCCTGACTTTC
TRBJ1-2	TRBV19	NA	NA	CASSIEATLYGYTF	TGTGCCAGTAGTATTGAAGCCACCCTCTATGGCTACACCTTC
TRBJ2-7	TRBV4-3	NA	TRBD1	CASSQDYRGSYEQYF	TGCGCCAGCAGCCAAGACTACAGGGGATCCTACGAGCAGTACTTC
TRBJ2-2	TRBV19	NA	NA	CASSLRVFTGELFF	TGTGCCAGTAGTCTGCGGGTCTTCACCGGGGAGCTGTTTTTT
TRBJ2-7	TRBV19	NA	TRBD1	CASSMGQAGAEQYF	TGTGCCAGTAGTATGGGACAGGCTGGGGCCGAGCAGTACTTC
TRBJ2-7	TRBV7-2	NA	TRBD1	CASSLARGQGYEQYF	TGTGCCAGCAGCTTAGCTAGGGGACAGGGATACGAGCAGTACTTC
TRBJ1-6	TRBV2	NA	NA	CASSEEQGLYSPLHF	TGTGCCAGCAGTGAAGAGCAGGGTTTGTATTCACCCCTCCACTTT
TRBJ2-1	TRBV9	NA	TRBD2	CASSLDYPTSGRANEQFF	TGTGCCAGCAGCCTCGATTACCCGACTAGCGGGAGGGCCAATGAGCAGTTCTTC
TRBJ2-6	TRBV9	NA	TRBD1	CASSADRVLDGANVLTF	TGTGCCAGCAGCGCAGACAGGGTATTGGACGGGGCCAACGTCCTGACTTTC
TRBJ2-3	TRBV30	NA	TRBD2	CAWSTQREGTDTQYF	TGTGCCTGGAGCACGCAGCGGGAGGGCACAGATACGCAGTATTTT
TRBJ1-1	TRBV7-6	once	TRBD1	CASSWARGGTMNTEAFF	TGTGCCAGCAGCTGGGCTAGAGGGGGCACGATGAACACTGAAGCTTTCTTT
TRBJ2-2	TRBV7-8	NA	TRBD2	CASSSRTSGTSGELFF	TGTGCCAGCAGCTCCAGGACTAGCGGGACGTCCGGGGAGCTGTTTTTT
TRBJ2-5	TRBV6-5	few	NA	CASSLGLQETQYF	TGTGCCAGCAGTTTAGGACTTCAAGAGACCCAGTACTTC
TRBJ1-2	TRBV15	once	NA	CATSRDQGHQFDYGYTF	TGTGCCACCAGCAGAGATCAGGGACACCAGTTTGACTATGGCTACACCTTC
TRBJ2-7	TRBV30	NA	NA	CAWTRQALYEQYF	TGTGCCTGGACACGGCAGGCGCTCTACGAGCAGTACTTC
TRBJ2-3	TRBV6-6	NA	NA	CASSYSFGFGTDTQYF	TGTGCCAGCAGTTACTCGTTTGGCTTCGGCACAGATACGCAGTATTTT
TRBJ1-2	TRBV11-2	NA	NA	CASSLDAEYGYTF	TGTGCCAGCAGCTTAGATGCGGAGTATGGCTACACCTTC
TRBJ2-7	TRBV29-1	once	NA	CSVQPQGTEQYF	TGCAGCGTCCAGCCCCAGGGGACCGAGCAGTACTTC
TRBJ1-3	TRBV5-4	NA	TRBD1	CASTPRDRGDYSGNTIYF	TGTGCCAGCACCCCACGGGACAGGGGGGACTACTCTGGAAACACCATATATTTT
TRBJ1-1	TRBV6-5	few	NA	CASSPPGGNTEAFF	TGTGCCAGCAGTCCGCCGGGGGGGAACACTGAAGCTTTCTTT
TRBJ2-7	TRBV30	NA	TRBD2	CAWSEAGGLYEQYF	TGTGCCTGGAGTGAGGCGGGAGGTTTATACGAGCAGTACTTC
TRBJ2-3	TRBV4-3	NA	TRBD2	CASSPLAGSTDTQYF	TGCGCCAGCAGCCCCCTAGCGGGGAGCACAGATACGCAGTATTTT
TRBJ2-1	TRBV19	once	TRBD2	CASRPERGSYNEQFF	TGTGCCAGTAGGCCTGAGCGGGGGAGCTACAATGAGCAGTTCTTC
TRBJ2-5	TRBV11-1	NA	TRBD1	CASSLAGGAETQYF	TGTGCCAGCAGCTTAGCAGGGGGCGCAGAGACCCAGTACTTC
TRBJ2-7	TRBV6-1	NA	TRBD1	CASRTGIYEQYF	TGTGCCAGCAGGACAGGGATCTACGAGCAGTACTTC
TRBJ2-1	TRBV7-3	NA	NA	CASSLNRGYNEQFF	TGTGCCAGCAGCTTGAATCGGGGTTACAATGAGCAGTTCTTC
TRBJ2-7	TRBV15	NA	TRBD2	CATSRDLAGGNEQYF	TGTGCCACCAGCAGAGATCTGGCGGGGGGTAACGAGCAGTACTTC
TRBJ1-6	TRBV19	NA	NA	CASSIRDSPLHF	TGTGCCAGTAGTATCAGGGATTCACCCCTCCACTTT
TRBJ2-5	TRBV11-3	NA	NA	CASSFQGWETQYF	TGTGCCAGCAGCTTCCAGGGTTGGGAGACCCAGTACTTC
TRBJ1-1	TRBV7-6	NA	TRBD1	CASSLDYRGSGDTEAFF	TGTGCCAGCAGCTTGGATTACAGGGGGTCTGGGGACACTGAAGCTTTCTTT
TRBJ1-2	TRBV5-1	NA	NA	CASSVGHNGKEGYTF	TGCGCCAGCAGCGTGGGACACAACGGGAAAGAAGGCTACACCTTC
TRBJ2-7	TRBV4-2	once	TRBD1	CASSQDVGQGSYEQYF	TGTGCCAGCAGCCAAGATGTGGGACAGGGTTCCTACGAGCAGTACTTC
TRBJ2-3	TRBV6-1	few	NA	CASSYGGGSTDTQYF	TGTGCCAGCAGCTATGGGGGCGGAAGCACAGATACGCAGTATTTT
TRBJ1-1	TRBV6-1	NA	NA	CASRYTSNTEAFF	TGTGCCAGCAGGTACACATCGAACACTGAAGCTTTCTTT
TRBJ2-5	TRBV7-9	NA	TRBD1	CASSSTRTGRETQYF	TGTGCCAGCAGCTCTACTCGGACAGGGAGGGAGACCCAGTACTTC
TRBJ1-2	TRBV27	few	NA	CASSFGGSNYGYTF	TGTGCCAGCAGTTTCGGCGGCAGTAACTATGGCTACACCTTC
TRBJ2-7	TRBV7-6	NA	TRBD1	CASSPGQNYEQYF	TGTGCCAGCAGCCCGGGACAGAACTACGAGCAGTACTTC
TRBJ1-6	TRBV28	NA	NA	CASSIPRQANSPLHF	TGTGCCAGCAGCATCCCAAGACAGGCCAATTCACCCCTCCACTTT
TRBJ1-2	TRBV6-5	once	TRBD1	CASRGTGLFGYTF	TGTGCCAGCAGGGGGACAGGGCTTTTCGGCTACACCTTC
TRBJ1-1	TRBV18	NA	NA	CASSPRQYNTEAFF	TGTGCCAGCTCACCACGGCAGTACAACACTGAAGCTTTCTTT
TRBJ2-5	TRBV12-5	NA	TRBD1	CASGQPGQYFVEQYF	TGTGCTAGTGGTCAACCGGGACAGTACTTCGTGGAGCAGTACTTC
TRBJ2-3	TRBV9	NA	NA	CASSAFAATSTDTQYF	TGTGCCAGCAGCGCGTTTGCAGCGACTAGCACAGATACGCAGTATTTT
TRBJ2-7	TRBV30	NA	NA	CAWNPGGVDEQYF	TGTGCCTGGAACCCGGGGGGCGTCGACGAGCAGTACTTC
TRBJ1-2	TRBV6-1	few	NA	CASRPPQGLGYTF	TGTGCCAGCAGGCCACCCCAGGGACTCGGCTACACCTTC
TRBJ2-1	TRBV30	few	TRBD2	CAWISSGLAGFNEQFF	TGTGCCTGGATTTCGTCGGGACTAGCGGGCTTTAATGAGCAGTTCTTC
TRBJ2-7	TRBV9	NA	TRBD1	CASSPSAGTGNEQYF	TGTGCCAGCAGCCCCAGCGCCGGGACAGGGAACGAGCAGTACTTC
TRBJ1-2	TRBV27	NA	NA	CASSHAGDTQHSNYGYTF	TGTGCCAGCAGCCATGCAGGGGACACCCAGCATTCTAACTATGGCTACACCTTC
TRBJ1-1	TRBV7-9	NA	NA	CASSLGYGPTHEAFF	TGTGCCAGCAGCTTAGGGTACGGCCCGACTCATGAAGCTTTCTTT